What follows is one T cell receptor beta chain and its context. The antigen is undetermined. TCRdb keeps only in-frame clones here, not all; method: immunoSEQ multiplex PCR. Of some 200,000 clones in the sample, about nine tenths were seen once. Trimming removed 4 bases from V and 0 bases from J, with 8 bases in between. The CDR3 spans 15 residues. CDR1 and CDR2 (germline): SGDLS, YYNGEE. The sample belongs to a study of T cell responses to AZD1222 COVID-19 vaccine. Overall study results and limits: Reportedly, nearly half of unique spike TCRs recognized epitopes outside B.1.351/B.1.1.7 mutations.

The TCR was taken from an adult who received the AZD1222 COVID-19 vaccine. The chain combines TRBV9 with TRBJ1-6, with TRBD1 as a possible D gene (5 bases). This sample comprised peripheral blood, obtained 28 days after the second AZD1222 dose. CDR3: CASSPGGSYNSPLHF. The CDR3 region has the DNA TGTGCCAGCAGCCCCGGGGGCTCCTATAATTCACCCCTCCACTTT. Combining the CDR3 with reference TRBV9 and TRBJ1-6 gives the whole variable domain DSGVTQTPKHLITATGQRVTLRCSPRSGDLSVYWYQQSLDQGLQFLIQYYNGEERAKGNILERFSAQQFPDLHSELNLSSLELGDSALYFCASSPGGSYNSPLHFGNGTRLTVT.